This TCR beta chain was identified during a study of spatial heterogeneity in lung cancer. Study context: Compared with alpha-chain sequences, beta-chain sequences were consistently detected in greater numbers.

This clonotype is deemed medium-sized (0.01 to 0.1%). Time point: sample taken at primary tumor resection. Sequencing of whole RNA from tumor, nontumor lung or frozen PBMC involved no sorting. Deletions cut 4 bases from V and 4 bases from J, with 14 bases between. The length of the CDR3 is 14 residues. CDR1 is DFQATT and CDR2 is SNEGSKA in the germline V gene (reference sequence). Every individual TCR cDNA molecule carried its own unique molecular identifier, which allowed correction of PCR and sequencing errors. TCRdb called the 5' RACE reads again in MiXCR, with one record for every CDR3 protein. The sample yields about 3,000 distinct CDR3 sequences, approximately 2.9% seen once.

This TCR was sampled from a male donor with early-stage non-small cell lung cancer. The sequencing here drew on normal lung tissue next to the tumor, taken at surgery. The V and J genes are TRBV20-1 and TRBJ1-5; D might be TRBD1 (5 bases). CDR3 bases: TGCAGTGCTAAAACAGGCCGAGGTAATCAGCCCCAGCATTTT. Residues: CSAKTGRGNQPQHF.